This passage covers 27 T cell receptor beta chains from one sample sequenced in a study of cytomegalovirus exposure and HLA in healthy donors. The PCR made use of 60 Vbeta and 13 Jbeta primers. Here immunoSEQ multiplex PCR was the method, and the copy in TCRdb shows in-frame clones only, minus some. This sample has some 190,000 clones, with about 82% found just once. The sequenced sample consisted of PBMCs. The receptors stem from a woman aged 25-40 years in good health and CMV-seronegative.

The chain employs TRBV7-7 and TRBJ2-3; D is perhaps TRBD2 (6 bases). The ends were cut back, 3 bases at V and 6 bases at J, with 13 bases in the middle. The CDR3 contains 14 residues. Germline V gives CDR1 SSHAT, CDR2 FNYEAQ (reference sequence). CDR3 sequence (DNA): TGTGCCAGCAGCTTCGGACCGGGGGAGGATACGCAGTATTTT. Translated: CASSFGPGEDTQYF.

The chain combines TRBV2 with TRBJ2-5, with 11 bases lining up with TRBD1. CDR3 length: 15 amino acids. The germline CDR1 and CDR2 sequences are SNHLY and FYNNEI. V was clipped by 7 bases and J by 3 bases; unmatched bases: 7. CDR3: CASNSDRGREETQYF. DNA for the CDR3: TGTGCCAGCAACTCGGACAGGGGGCGGGAAGAGACCCAGTACTTC.

The gene calls are TRBV29-1 and TRBJ1-4; weak D call: TRBD1 (6 bases). CDR3 size: 11 residues. CDR1 is SQVTM and CDR2 is ANQGSEA in the germline V gene. V was cut by 7 bases and J by 7 bases, with 10 bases left in between. The CDR3 DNA reads TGCAGCGCCTTGGACAGTGAAAAACTGTTTTTT. Encoded protein: CSALDSEKLFF.

This clone has only one observation. This chain's CDR3 is CASSEFDRNDEKLFF. CDR3 DNA sequence: TGTGCCAGCAGTGAATTTGACAGGAACGATGAAAAACTGTTTTTT. V gene TRBV6-1 combines with J gene TRBJ1-4; D may be TRBD1 (6 bases). The CDR3 loop spans 15 amino acids. CDR1 and CDR2 from the germline V gene are MNHNS and SASEGT. Trimming took 2 bases from V and 6 from J, leaving 13 bases between them.

The chain carries TRBV10-2 and TRBJ2-5; 9 bases align to TRBD2. Germline CDR1 reads WSHSY; CDR2 reads SAAADI. The junction had 5 bases not matched to a gene; V was cut back by 3 bases and J by 0 bases. The CDR3 contains 16 residues. The chain's CDR3 is CASSESGGTYQETQYF. The CDR3 coding sequence is TGCGCCAGCAGTGAAAGCGGGGGGACCTACCAAGAGACCCAGTACTTC.

This sequence joins TRBV15 and TRBJ2-7; tentative D call: TRBD1 (5 bases). CDR3 length: 14 residues. Trimming removed 5 bases at V and 4 bases at J, with 15 bases between. Per the germline V gene, CDR1 is LNHNV and CDR2 is YYDKDF (reference sequence). CDR3 DNA sequence: TGTGCCACCAGCCCCCGGAAGACAGATTACGAGCAGTACTTC. This gives the protein CATSPRKTDYEQYF.

This chain joins TRBV6-1 and TRBJ1-5; 10 bases are shared with TRBD1. There are 14 residues in the CDR3. The V gene end was trimmed by 6 bases and the J gene end by 3 bases; junction bases not matched to a gene: 2. Germline CDR1 MNHNS, CDR2 SASEGT. Written as DNA, the CDR3 is TGTGCCAGCAGGGACAGGGGGAACAATCAGCCCCAGCATTTT. Amino acid sequence: CASRDRGNNQPQHF.

J is TRBJ2-7 and V is TRBV5-1; TRBD2 aligns across 8 bases. V lost 2 bases, J lost 0 bases, and 7 bases stayed unmatched. This CDR3 region has 16 residues. Germline CDR1 and CDR2: SGHRS and YFSETQ. CDR3 in DNA: TGCGCCAGCAGCTTTATGACTAGCGTAAGCTCCTACGAGCAGTACTTC. Protein: CASSFMTSVSSYEQYF.

This clone was detected a few times. The chain employs TRBV9 and TRBJ1-1; 7 bases fit TRBD1. Germline V CDR1 and CDR2: SGDLS, YYNGEE. This CDR3 contains 14 residues. J lost 3 bases, V lost 4 bases, and 6 bases had no gene match. The chain's CDR3 is CASSPRDSDTEAFF. The CDR3, as DNA: TGTGCCAGCAGCCCCCGGGACAGCGACACTGAAGCTTTCTTT.

The chain links TRBV6-5 to TRBJ2-1; D unclear. Germline V CDR1 and CDR2: MNHEY, SVGAGI. The CDR3 runs 13 residues. V was shortened by 4 bases and J by 3 bases, with 7 bases between the two germline ends. The CDR3 reads CASSSPYYNEQFF. As DNA, the CDR3 is TGTGCCAGCAGTTCGCCCTACTACAATGAGCAGTTCTTC.

The chain is built from TRBV5-1 and TRBJ2-3, with D uncertain. From germline, CDR1 is SGHRS and CDR2 YFSETQ. The V gene lost 0 bases and the J gene lost 0 bases, with 8 bases spanning the gap. This CDR3 is built from 15 residues. This CDR3 is CASSLGHLSTDTQYF. DNA of the CDR3: TGCGCCAGCAGCTTGGGGCACCTTAGCACAGATACGCAGTATTTT.

The count of this clone is one. Other DNA sequences from this sample encode an identical CDR3 as well. The gene calls are TRBV9 and TRBJ1-5; TRBD1 is a possible D gene (6 bases). Trimming took off 2 bases at V and 2 bases at J, with 11 bases between the two ends. The CDR3 totals 15 residues. The V gene's germline CDR1 is SGDLS and CDR2 YYNGEE. CDR3 sequence: CASSVGAGGNQPQHF. The CDR3 nucleotides read TGTGCCAGCAGCGTCGGGGCAGGGGGCAATCAGCCCCAGCATTTT.

The genes are TRBV9 and TRBJ2-3, with 10 bases that match TRBD2. Germline loops: CDR1 SGDLS, CDR2 YYNGEE. With 0 bases clipped from V and 0 bases from J, the junction kept 7 bases outside the gene matches. This CDR3 has 18 amino acids. In DNA, the CDR3 is TGTGCCAGCAGCGTAGGTCCTAGCGGGAGCTCTAGCACAGATACGCAGTATTTT. This encodes CASSVGPSGSSSTDTQYF.

DNA for the CDR3: TGTGCCAGCAGCGGGACTAGCGGGGGGGCCGCAGAGACCCAGTACTTC. Its protein product is CASSGTSGGAAETQYF. This chain uses TRBV2 with TRBJ2-5; 16 bases align to TRBD2. CDR3 length: 16 amino acids. Germline V gene sequence: CDR1 SNHLY, CDR2 FYNNEI. V lost 6 bases to trimming and J lost 4 bases; unmatched junction nucleotides: 5.

The CDR3 protein is CASSYLGGNQPQHF. Written as DNA, the CDR3 is TGTGCCAGCAGTTACTTAGGGGGCAATCAGCCCCAGCATTTT. The genes are TRBV6-5 and TRBJ1-5; maybe TRBD1 (5 bases). The CDR3 contains 14 residues. Between the trimmed V and J ends, which lost 1 base and 2 bases, there was a span of 6 bases. Germline V gene data show CDR1 as MNHEY and CDR2 as SVGAGI.

This sequence joins TRBV27 and TRBJ2-5; 10 nucleotides line up with TRBD2. The germline gives CDR1 MNHEY, CDR2 SMNVEV (reference sequence). Losses at the gene ends were 5 bases for V and 2 bases for J; bases not matched to a gene: 2. The CDR3 is 14 residues long. The DNA for the CDR3 is TGTGCCAGCAGTGATAGCGGGGGGCAAGAGACCCAGTACTTC. Residues: CASSDSGGQETQYF.

The DNA for the CDR3 is TGTGCCAGCTCACCGGGGACAGACCTACGCCAAAAACTGTTTTTT. Translated: CASSPGTDLRQKLFF. This chain links TRBV18 with TRBJ1-4, with 7 nucleotides matching TRBD1. Germline V gene data show CDR1 as KGHSH and CDR2 as LQKENI. The V and J ends lost 3 bases and 9 bases, in that order; junction bases with no gene match: 10. This CDR3 is 15 amino acids long.

This chain's CDR3 is CASSLSRLAGEIYNEQFF. CDR3 DNA sequence: TGTGCCAGCAGTTTATCCCGACTAGCGGGGGAGATCTACAATGAGCAGTTCTTC. The chain is built from TRBV27 and TRBJ2-1, with 12 bases fitting TRBD2. V trimming: 0 bases; J trimming: 3 bases; junction bases outside the gene matches: 6. The CDR3 totals 18 residues. Germline V gene lookup returns CDR1 MNHEY and CDR2 SMNVEV (reference sequence).

The chain uses TRBV7-9 and TRBJ2-3; 11 positions match TRBD2. This CDR3 is built from 14 residues. The germline V gene has CDR1 SEHNR and CDR2 FQNEAQ (reference sequence). V lost 9 bases to trimming and J lost 4 bases; unmatched junction nucleotides: 6. CDR3 DNA sequence: TGTGCCAGTGGGGGACTAGCGGTTGCAGATACGCAGTATTTT. It is translated as CASGGLAVADTQYF.

The sample holds one count of this clone. The chain carries TRBV19 and TRBJ1-1; a weak D match, TRBD1 (5 bases). Germline CDR1 is LNHDA and CDR2 is SQIVND (reference sequence). Trimming took off 1 base at V and 2 bases at J, with 11 bases between the two ends. This CDR3 spans 15 amino acids. Here the CDR3 reads CASSIVGGFNTEAFF. The CDR3 region has the DNA TGTGCCAGTAGTATAGTGGGGGGGTTCAACACTGAAGCTTTCTTT. Complete variable domain (other parts from reference TRBV19 and TRBJ1-1): DGGITQSPKYLFRKEGQNVTLSCEQNLNHDAMYWYRQDPGQGLRLIYYSQIVNDFQKGDIAEGYSVSREKKESFPLTVTSAQKNPTAFYLCASSIVGGFNTEAFFGQGTRLTVV.

CDR3 sequence: CATNGGAASNQPQHF. In nucleotides, the CDR3 is TGTGCCACCAACGGGGGGGCTGCGAGCAATCAGCCCCAGCATTTT. The chain joins TRBV15 to TRBJ1-5, with a tentative D call TRBD1 (6 bases). Deletions cut 7 bases from V and 1 base from J, with 14 bases between. CDR3 length equals 15 residues. Germline V gene data show CDR1 as LNHNV and CDR2 as YYDKDF (reference sequence). Using reference TRBV15 and TRBJ1-5 for the parts outside the CDR3, the full variable domain is DAMVIQNPRYQVTQFGKPVTLSCSQTLNHNVMYWYQQKSSQAPKLLFHYYDKDFNNEADTPDNFQSRRPNTSFCFLDIRSPGLGDTAMYLCATNGGAASNQPQHFGDGTRLSIL.

This sequence joins TRBV6-5 and TRBJ1-1, with D perhaps matching TRBD1 (5 bases). Deletions cut 2 bases from V and 1 base from J, with 11 bases between. The CDR3 is 15 residues long. CDR1 is MNHEY, CDR2 SVGAGI, per germline. CDR3 sequence: CASSYVGPGNTEAFF. The CDR3 DNA is TGTGCCAGCAGTTACGTGGGGCCCGGGAACACTGAAGCTTTCTTT.

The chain recombines TRBV5-4 with TRBJ2-5; TRBD2 matches at 9 bases. Germline V gene data show CDR1 as SGHNT and CDR2 as YYREEE (reference sequence). This CDR3 has 16 residues. V shed 0 bases and J 1 base; nucleotides not matched to a gene: 4. The CDR3 DNA is TGTGCCAGCAGCTTGGTACCTAGCGGGGTCCAAGAGACCCAGTACTTC. Its translation is CASSLVPSGVQETQYF.

This rearrangement joins TRBV19 to TRBJ1-1; D gene uncertain. The CDR3 loop spans 15 amino acids. The germline V and J ends were trimmed by 1 base and 1 base, with 10 bases remaining between them. Looked up from germline, CDR1 is LNHDA and CDR2 is SQIVND (reference sequence). Here the CDR3 DNA reads TGTGCCAGTAGTATAGGAGGGCAGCCGAACACTGAAGCTTTCTTT. Its protein product is CASSIGGQPNTEAFF.

Remarks on this clone: Additional DNA sequences in this sample encode the identical CDR3. The chain has TRBV5-1 and TRBJ1-1; D is possibly TRBD1 (5 bases). Trimming took off 2 bases at V and 3 bases at J, with 11 bases between the two ends. Germline CDR1 is SGHRS and CDR2 is YFSETQ. The CDR3 has 14 residues. The CDR3 nucleotides read TGCGCCAGCAGCTTAGAAGGGGTCTACACTGAAGCTTTCTTT. This sequence encodes CASSLEGVYTEAFF.

The J gene is TRBJ1-1, the V gene TRBV5-4; a weak D match, TRBD1 (6 bases). The CDR3 is 14 amino acids. V lost 0 bases, J lost 2 bases, and 8 bases lay in between. CDR1 is SGHNT and CDR2 is YYREEE in the germline V gene (reference sequence). This chain's CDR3 is CASSLGQANTEAFF. The CDR3 nucleotides are TGTGCCAGCAGCTTGGGACAGGCTAACACTGAAGCTTTCTTT.

V and J are TRBV7-2 and TRBJ2-2; 11 positions agree with TRBD2. Germline CDR1 is SGHTA and CDR2 is FQGNSA. This CDR3 has 16 amino acids. The V and J ends lost 3 bases and 5 bases, in that order; junction bases with no gene match: 5. The CDR3 protein is CASSFSGGAGTGELFF. The CDR3 nucleotides read TGTGCCAGCAGCTTTAGCGGGGGGGCGGGAACCGGGGAGCTGTTTTTT.